This T cell receptor beta chain was profiled in a study of early T cells in non-severe SARS-CoV-2 infection. Study background: The study sequenced bulk RNA from unsorted whole blood, with chains unpaired. Study-level points and caveats: CD4 and private specificities were missed by VDJdb matching, which favored anti-spike CD8 responses.

Unique molecular identifiers tagged individual cDNA molecules. TCRdb reanalysed the 5' RACE reads using MiXCR and keeps one entry per CDR3 protein. Of more than 35,000 distinct CDR3 sequences detected, around 6.1% appear once; the ten largest clones hold roughly 26%. The CDR3 length is 14 residues. V was cut by 7 bases and J by 5 bases, with 16 bases left in between. Germline values: CDR1 SEHNR, CDR2 FQNEAQ (reference sequence). This clonotype was found many times. The antigen is unknown. This chain connects TRBV7-9 to TRBJ2-3; D is perhaps TRBD2 (5 bases). The sample taken for sequencing was whole blood. This TCR was sampled from an adult who was a healthcare worker with PCR-confirmed SARS-CoV-2 infection or an uninfected control (not recorded which). The CDR3: CASTLGGGGDTQYF. The CDR3 nucleotides are TGTGCCAGCACCCTAGGAGGCGGTGGAGATACGCAGTATTTT.